These 3 T cell receptor beta chains originate from one sample sequenced in a study of regulatory T cells in long-lasting Graves disease (dated by TCRdb to the early 2020s). Library preparation employed multiplex PCR. Sequencing was carried out with an Illumina HiSeq 4000. CDR3 regions were amplified by Arm-PCR with iRepertoire HTBI primers to construct TCR beta libraries. TCRdb reanalyzed the raw reads on its own, using fastp at Q25 for trimming and MiXCR for clone calling, and kept in-frame beta chains. When rows share a CDR3 protein, they turn into one entry using the most common DNA and genes. The sample yields 510,000 or so distinct CDR3 sequences; 9.5% to 15% were counted once. Of the sample, 8.9% is held by the ten largest clones. The time point label, read with the paper, signifies: newly diagnosed GD, antithyroid drugs for less than 3 months. For both TCR sequencing and RNA sequencing, RNA was extracted from PBMCs using TRIzol.

These data were also filed under a second study, of T cells in Graves' hyperthyroidism and ophthalmopathy.

The material was peripheral blood mononuclear cells (PBMCs), obtained at new diagnosis, from a patient treated with antithyroid drugs. Every receptor here comes from a woman in her twenties or thirties with Graves disease. Donor details come from another sample of the same person, matched by shared clones.

This clonotype was seen a few times. The rearrangement joins TRBV28 to TRBJ2-2; D might be TRBD2 (5 bases). The germline gives CDR1 MDHEN, CDR2 SYDVKM. Trimming left V 5 bases short and J 7 bases short, with 14 bases between. There are 14 residues in the CDR3. DNA of the CDR3: TGTGCCAGCAGTCTAGCCGCCCGTTACGGGGAGCTGTTTTTT. It encodes CASSLAARYGELFF.

This clonotype has more than one count but fewer than ten. One base away lies a much larger clone, so this may be a sequencing read error. The chain recombines TRBV2 with TRBJ1-1; D is undetermined. The CDR3 is 14 amino acids. Looked up from germline, CDR1 is SNHLY and CDR2 is FYNNEI. In DNA form, the CDR3 reads TGTGCCTGCAGTGACGACGCAACCCCGAATGAAGCTTTCTTT. Its translation is CACSDDATPNEAFF.

Many counts were recorded for this clonotype. The chain uses TRBV5-1 and TRBJ2-1, with 7 bases lining up with TRBD2. This CDR3 comprises 13 residues. Germline V lookup: CDR1 SGHRS, CDR2 YFSETQ. V shed 0 bases and J 8 bases; nucleotides not matched to a gene: 2. CDR3 coding DNA: TGCGCCAGCAGCTTGGGGCGGGGGTATGAGCAGTTCTTC. It translates to CASSLGRGYEQFF. Complete variable domain (other parts from reference TRBV5-1 and TRBJ2-1): KAGVTQTPRYLIKTRGQQVTLSCSPISGHRSVSWYQQTPGQGLQFLFEYFSETQRNKGNFPGRFSGRQFSNSRSEMNVSTLELGDSALYLCASSLGRGYEQFFGPGTRLTVL.